The entry that follows covers one TCR beta chain sequence. Germline is not matched at one junction end, which may reflect a read error. The sample comes from a study of shared clonotypes between healthy human individuals. Only in-frame clones appear in the TCRdb table, and some are missing; sequencing was by immunoSEQ multiplex PCR. The table lists approximately 100,000 clones, roughly 69% of them singletons, with 35% to 55% in the top ten. There are 17 residues in the CDR3. The germline CDR1 and CDR2 sequences are SGHDT and YYEEEE. The chain couples TRBV5-6 to TRBJ2-5; 11 bases fit TRBD2. Material for sequencing was memory CD8+ T cells sorted from blood. Subset here: CD45RO+ cells pooled with CCR7-negative TemRA cells. This receptor was identified in a man aged 30 to 39 in good health. CDR3 bases: TGTGCCAACAGCTTGGCGGGGACTAGCGGAGTCCAAGAGACCCAGTACTTC. Amino acids: CANSLAGTSGVQETQYF.